The source of this T cell receptor beta chain is a study of T-cell reconstitution after alpha-beta-depleted transplantation in children. Preparation of the TCRbeta library involved a method that used unique molecular identifiers. TCRdb reanalysed the PCR reads using MiXCR and keeps one entry per CDR3 protein. This table holds roughly 200,000 distinct CDR3 sequences, roughly 14% found once. This clonotype was seen at least ten times. V gave up 5 bases and J gave up 5 bases, with 16 bases separating them. Germline V gene data show CDR1 as SQVTM and CDR2 as ANQGSEA. The CDR3 covers 14 residues. This specimen consisted of PBMCs from the stem cell graft donor, obtained from the stem cell graft. The clonotype comes from a human donor who donated a stem cell graft to a child with acute lymphoblastic leukemia. The chain combines TRBV29-1 with TRBJ2-1; D not certain. CDR3 sequence: CSVRIGLDNNEQFF. The DNA for the CDR3 is TGCAGCGTTCGCATTGGGCTTGACAACAATGAGCAGTTCTTC.